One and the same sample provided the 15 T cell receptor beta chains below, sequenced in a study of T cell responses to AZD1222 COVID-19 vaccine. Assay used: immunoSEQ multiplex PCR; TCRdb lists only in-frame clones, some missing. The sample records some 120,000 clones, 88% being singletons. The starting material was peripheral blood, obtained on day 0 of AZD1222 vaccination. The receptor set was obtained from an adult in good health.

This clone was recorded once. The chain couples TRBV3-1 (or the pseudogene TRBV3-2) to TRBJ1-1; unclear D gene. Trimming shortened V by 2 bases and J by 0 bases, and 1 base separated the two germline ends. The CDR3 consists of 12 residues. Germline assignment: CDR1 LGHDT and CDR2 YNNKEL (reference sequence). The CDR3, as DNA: TGTGCCAGCAGCCAATTGAACACTGAAGCTTTCTTT. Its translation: CASSQLNTEAFF.

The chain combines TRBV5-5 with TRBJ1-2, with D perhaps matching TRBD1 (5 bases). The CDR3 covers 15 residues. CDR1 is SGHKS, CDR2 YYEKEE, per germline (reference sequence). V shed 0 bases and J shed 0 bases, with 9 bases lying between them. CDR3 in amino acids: CASSLEGTPNYGYTF. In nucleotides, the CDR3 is TGTGCCAGCAGCTTGGAGGGGACTCCTAACTATGGCTACACCTTC. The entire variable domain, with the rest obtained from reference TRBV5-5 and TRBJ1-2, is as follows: DAGVTQSPTHLIKTRGQQVTLRCSPISGHKSVSWYQQVLGQGPQFIFQYYEKEERGRGNFPDRFSARQFPNYSSELNVNALLLGDSALYLCASSLEGTPNYGYTFGSGTRLTVV.

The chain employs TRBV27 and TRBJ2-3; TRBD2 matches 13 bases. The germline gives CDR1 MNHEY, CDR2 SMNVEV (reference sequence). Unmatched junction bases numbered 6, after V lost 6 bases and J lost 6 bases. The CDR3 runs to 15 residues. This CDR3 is CASRGLAGVRDTQYF. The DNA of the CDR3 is TGTGCCAGCAGAGGACTAGCGGGAGTACGGGATACGCAGTATTTT.

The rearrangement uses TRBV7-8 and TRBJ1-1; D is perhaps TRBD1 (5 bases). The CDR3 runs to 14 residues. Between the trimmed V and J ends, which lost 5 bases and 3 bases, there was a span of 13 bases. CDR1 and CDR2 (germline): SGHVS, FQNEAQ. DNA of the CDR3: TGTGCCAGCAGCACCACCGGGGCGGACACTGAAGCTTTCTTT. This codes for CASSTTGADTEAFF.

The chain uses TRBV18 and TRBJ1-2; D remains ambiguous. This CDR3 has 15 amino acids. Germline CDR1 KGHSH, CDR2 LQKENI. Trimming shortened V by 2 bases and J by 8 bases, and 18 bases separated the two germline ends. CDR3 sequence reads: CASSPTRAADGGYTF. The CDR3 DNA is TGTGCCAGCTCACCAACTAGGGCGGCAGATGGAGGCTACACCTTC. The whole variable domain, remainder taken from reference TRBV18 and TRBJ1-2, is NAGVMQNPRHLVRRRGQEARLRCSPMKGHSHVYWYRQLPEEGLKFMVYLQKENIIDESGMPKERFSAEFPKEGPSILRIQQVVRGDSAAYFCASSPTRAADGGYTFGSGTRLTVV.

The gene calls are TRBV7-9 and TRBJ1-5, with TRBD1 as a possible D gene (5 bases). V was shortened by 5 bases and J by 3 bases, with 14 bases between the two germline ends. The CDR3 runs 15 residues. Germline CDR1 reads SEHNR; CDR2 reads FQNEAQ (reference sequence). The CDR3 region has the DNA TGTGCCAGCAGCCTGGGGGACGGCAACAATCAGCCCCAGCATTTT. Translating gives CASSLGDGNNQPQHF.

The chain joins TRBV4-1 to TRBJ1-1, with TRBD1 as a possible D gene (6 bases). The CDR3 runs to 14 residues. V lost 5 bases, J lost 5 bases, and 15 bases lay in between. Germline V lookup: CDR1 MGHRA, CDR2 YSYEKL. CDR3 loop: CASSERGGVTEAFF. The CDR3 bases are TGCGCCAGCAGCGAGAGGGGGGGGGTAACTGAAGCTTTCTTT.

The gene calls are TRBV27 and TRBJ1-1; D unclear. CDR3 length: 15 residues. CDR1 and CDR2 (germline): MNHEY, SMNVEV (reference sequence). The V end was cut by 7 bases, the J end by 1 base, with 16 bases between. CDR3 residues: CASKFQALGNTEAFF. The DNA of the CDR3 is TGTGCCAGCAAATTTCAGGCGCTTGGGAACACTGAAGCTTTCTTT.

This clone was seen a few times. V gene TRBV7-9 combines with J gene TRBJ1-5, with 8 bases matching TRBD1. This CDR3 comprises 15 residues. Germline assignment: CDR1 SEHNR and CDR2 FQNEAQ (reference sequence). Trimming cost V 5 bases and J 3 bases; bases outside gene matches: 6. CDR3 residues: CASSVDRGDNQPQHF. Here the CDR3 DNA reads TGTGCCAGCAGCGTAGACAGGGGAGACAATCAGCCCCAGCATTTT.

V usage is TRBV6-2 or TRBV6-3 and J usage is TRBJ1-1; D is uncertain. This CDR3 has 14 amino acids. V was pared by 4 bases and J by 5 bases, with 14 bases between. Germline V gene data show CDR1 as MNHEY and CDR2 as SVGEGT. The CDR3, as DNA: TGTGCCAGCAGTTCGATTCCCGTGGGGACTGAAGCTTTCTTT. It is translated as CASSSIPVGTEAFF.

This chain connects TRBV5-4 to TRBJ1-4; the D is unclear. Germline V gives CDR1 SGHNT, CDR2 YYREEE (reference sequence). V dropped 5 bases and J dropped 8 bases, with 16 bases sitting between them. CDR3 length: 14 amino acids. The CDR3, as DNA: TGTGCCAGCAGTATCGGGCAGGAGGGCGAAAAACTGTTTTTT. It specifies CASSIGQEGEKLFF. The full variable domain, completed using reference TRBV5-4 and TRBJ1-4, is ETGVTQSPTHLIKTRGQQVTLRCSSQSGHNTVSWYQQALGQGPQFIFQYYREEENGRGNFPPRFSGLQFPNYSSELNVNALELDDSALYLCASSIGQEGEKLFFGSGTQLSVL.

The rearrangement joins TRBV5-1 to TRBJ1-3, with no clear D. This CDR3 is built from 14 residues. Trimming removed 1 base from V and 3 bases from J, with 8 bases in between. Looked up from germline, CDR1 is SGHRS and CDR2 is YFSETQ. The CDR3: CASSLLGIGNTIYF. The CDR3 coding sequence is TGCGCCAGCAGCTTGTTAGGGATTGGAAACACCATATATTTT. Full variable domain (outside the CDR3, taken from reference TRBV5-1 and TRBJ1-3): KAGVTQTPRYLIKTRGQQVTLSCSPISGHRSVSWYQQTPGQGLQFLFEYFSETQRNKGNFPGRFSGRQFSNSRSEMNVSTLELGDSALYLCASSLLGIGNTIYFGEGSWLTVV.

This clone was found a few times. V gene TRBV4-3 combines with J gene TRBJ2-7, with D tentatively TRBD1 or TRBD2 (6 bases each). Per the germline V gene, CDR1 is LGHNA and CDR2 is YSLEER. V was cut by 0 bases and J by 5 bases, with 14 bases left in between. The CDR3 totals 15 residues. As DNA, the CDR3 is TGCGCCAGCAGCCAAGATCCCCGGGGGCCAGACGAGCAGTACTTC. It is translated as CASSQDPRGPDEQYF.

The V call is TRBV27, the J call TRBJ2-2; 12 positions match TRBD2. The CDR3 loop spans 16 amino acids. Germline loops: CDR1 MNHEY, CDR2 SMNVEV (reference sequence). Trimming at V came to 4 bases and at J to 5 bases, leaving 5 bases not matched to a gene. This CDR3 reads CASSSLAGGGTGELFF. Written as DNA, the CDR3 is TGTGCCAGCAGTTCACTAGCGGGGGGTGGAACCGGGGAGCTGTTTTTT.

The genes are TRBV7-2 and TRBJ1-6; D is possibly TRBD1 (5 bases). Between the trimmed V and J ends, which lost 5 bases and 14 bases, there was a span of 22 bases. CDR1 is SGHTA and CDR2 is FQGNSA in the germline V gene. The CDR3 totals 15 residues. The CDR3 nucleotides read TGTGCCAGCAGCCCCCGGGGCAGCAGTTCAAGGACCCTCCACTTT. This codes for CASSPRGSSSRTLHF.